Listed below are T cell receptor beta chains from one sample, sequenced in a study of T-cell reconstitution after alpha-beta-depleted transplantation in children. MiXCR, run by TCRdb on the PCR reads, gives a single entry per CDR3 protein. The table lists around 580,000 distinct CDR3 sequences, 23% of them singletons. Sequences were derived from PBMCs, mostly from graft donor cells, sampled 360 days after TCRalphabeta/CD19-depleted stem cell transplant. Receptors originate from a boy under two years old who had a stem cell transplant for acute myeloid leukemia, so the T cells may come from the graft donor. Both conserved end residues are part of each CDR3. A D gene is named only where the DNA matches it firmly. Rows may omit the clone size; those that give it use once, few, many or a size class.

cdr3_nt: TGTGCCACCAGTGAGGGGGCGGCTTCGACCCAGTACTTC
cdr3_aa: CATSEGAASTQYF
clone_size: few
d_call: -
v_call: TRBV24-1
j_call: TRBJ2-5

cdr3_nt: TGTGCCAGCAGCTTAATAGGCCCGAATGAGCAGTTCTTC
cdr3_aa: CASSLIGPNEQFF
clone_size: -
d_call: -
v_call: TRBV13
j_call: TRBJ2-1

cdr3_nt: TGCAGTGCTATCCGACCGGGACAGGGTTACTATGGCTACACCTTC
cdr3_aa: CSAIRPGQGYYGYTF
clone_size: few
d_call: TRBD1
v_call: TRBV20-1
j_call: TRBJ1-2

cdr3_nt: TGTGCCAGCAGTGCCGACCTACGACAGGGGGGCAACAATGAGCAGTTCTTC
cdr3_aa: CASSADLRQGGNNEQFF
clone_size: many
d_call: TRBD1
v_call: TRBV12-3/TRBV12-4
j_call: TRBJ2-1

cdr3_nt: TGCAGCGTTGAGGGGACACTGAACACTGAAGCTTTCTTT
cdr3_aa: CSVEGTLNTEAFF
clone_size: many
d_call: -
v_call: TRBV29-1
j_call: TRBJ1-1

cdr3_nt: TGTGCCACCAGCAGAGAACTCACTAAGGGGTCCCTCCACTTT
cdr3_aa: CATSRELTKGSLHF
clone_size: few
d_call: -
v_call: TRBV15
j_call: TRBJ1-6

cdr3_nt: TGCAGTGCTAGCCCCTTACATGGGGAGCGTGGCTACACCTTC
cdr3_aa: CSASPLHGERGYTF
clone_size: -
d_call: -
v_call: TRBV20-1
j_call: TRBJ1-2

cdr3_nt: TGTGCCAGCAGCGGACCGGGAGGGGCGGCCGGGGAGCTGTTTTTT
cdr3_aa: CASSGPGGAAGELFF
clone_size: -
d_call: TRBD2
v_call: TRBV6-1
j_call: TRBJ2-2

cdr3_nt: TGTGCCAGCAGTGACTCCGACCCGGGTAGCACAGATACGCAGTATTTT
cdr3_aa: CASSDSDPGSTDTQYF
clone_size: few
d_call: -
v_call: TRBV6-4
j_call: TRBJ2-3

cdr3_nt: TGTGCCAGCATCCCAAGCGGGGGGCTCTACAATGAGCAGTTCTTC
cdr3_aa: CASIPSGGLYNEQFF
clone_size: many
d_call: TRBD2
v_call: TRBV28
j_call: TRBJ2-1

cdr3_nt: TGTGCCAGCGGGACAGGGTCGGTTGGACCCGGGGAGCTGTTTTTT
cdr3_aa: CASGTGSVGPGELFF
clone_size: -
d_call: TRBD1
v_call: TRBV5-6
j_call: TRBJ2-2

cdr3_nt: TGCAGTGCTAGATCCATAAACCAGCCCCAGCATTTT
cdr3_aa: CSARSINQPQHF
clone_size: many
d_call: -
v_call: TRBV20-1
j_call: TRBJ1-5

cdr3_nt: TGCAGTGCTAGAGATCGGTGGGCAGGGGTGGAAAAACTGTTTTTT
cdr3_aa: CSARDRWAGVEKLFF
clone_size: few
d_call: -
v_call: TRBV20-1
j_call: TRBJ1-4

cdr3_nt: TGTGCCAGCAGCTTATACGGGGACACTGAAGCTTTCTTT
cdr3_aa: CASSLYGDTEAFF
clone_size: -
d_call: -
v_call: TRBV7-2
j_call: TRBJ1-1

cdr3_nt: TGTGCCAGCAGCTTATTGGCGGGGGGTCACCAAGAGACCCAGTACTTC
cdr3_aa: CASSLLAGGHQETQYF
clone_size: many
d_call: TRBD2
v_call: TRBV7-9
j_call: TRBJ2-5

cdr3_nt: TGTGCCACCAGTGAAAGCGGGAGCTCCTACGAGCAGTACTTC
cdr3_aa: CATSESGSSYEQYF
clone_size: few
d_call: TRBD2
v_call: TRBV24-1
j_call: TRBJ2-7

cdr3_nt: TGCAGTGCTAGAGTGTTTGCGGGGGACCTACTTAGCACAGATACGCAGTATTTT
cdr3_aa: CSARVFAGDLLSTDTQYF
clone_size: few
d_call: TRBD2
v_call: TRBV20-1
j_call: TRBJ2-3

cdr3_nt: TGTGCCAGCAGCTTAAGGACAGGGTGGGAGCAGTACTTC
cdr3_aa: CASSLRTGWEQYF
clone_size: -
d_call: TRBD1
v_call: TRBV7-9
j_call: TRBJ2-7

cdr3_nt: TGTGCCAGTAGTTACATTAGCAATCAGCCCCAGCATTTT
cdr3_aa: CASSYISNQPQHF
clone_size: few
d_call: -
v_call: TRBV19
j_call: TRBJ1-5

cdr3_nt: TGCGCCAGCAGCCAAGACGGGGGCCTCCCAGCCAAAAACATTCAGTACTTC
cdr3_aa: CASSQDGGLPAKNIQYF
clone_size: few
d_call: -
v_call: TRBV4-3
j_call: TRBJ2-4

cdr3_nt: TGCAGTTTCGGGAGGAGGTACAATGAGCAGTTCTTC
cdr3_aa: CSFGRRYNEQFF
clone_size: many
d_call: TRBD2
v_call: TRBV29-1
j_call: TRBJ2-1

cdr3_nt: TGCAGTGCGCAAGCTTTAGACAGGGACAGCAATCAGCCCCAGCATTTT
cdr3_aa: CSAQALDRDSNQPQHF
clone_size: -
d_call: TRBD1
v_call: TRBV20-1
j_call: TRBJ1-5

cdr3_nt: TGTGCCAGCAGTGAAGCGGCGGCGAGCACCGGGGAGCTGTTTTTT
cdr3_aa: CASSEAAASTGELFF
clone_size: -
d_call: -
v_call: TRBV2
j_call: TRBJ2-2

cdr3_nt: TGTGCCAGCTCTCAACAGGGCTACAATGAGCAGTTCTTC
cdr3_aa: CASSQQGYNEQFF
clone_size: -
d_call: -
v_call: TRBV18
j_call: TRBJ2-1

cdr3_nt: TGCAGTGTGGGAGGGGGGAATAGCAATCAGCCCCAGCATTTT
cdr3_aa: CSVGGGNSNQPQHF
clone_size: many
d_call: -
v_call: TRBV20-1
j_call: TRBJ1-5

cdr3_nt: TGCGCCAGCAGCCACCGGGAGGGATACAATGAGCAGTTCTTC
cdr3_aa: CASSHREGYNEQFF
clone_size: -
d_call: TRBD2
v_call: TRBV4-3
j_call: TRBJ2-1

cdr3_nt: TGTGCCAGCAGTGAGGGGCCCTGGGGTAGCACAGATACGCAGTATTTT
cdr3_aa: CASSEGPWGSTDTQYF
clone_size: -
d_call: -
v_call: TRBV2
j_call: TRBJ2-3

cdr3_nt: TGCAGTGCCAAGGACTTTTGGGATCAAAGTCAGCCCCAGCATTTT
cdr3_aa: CSAKDFWDQSQPQHF
clone_size: -
d_call: -
v_call: TRBV20-1
j_call: TRBJ1-5

cdr3_nt: TGTGCCAGCAGCCCAGGGACAGTCAGTAATTCACCCCTCCACTTT
cdr3_aa: CASSPGTVSNSPLHF
clone_size: -
d_call: TRBD1
v_call: TRBV12-3/TRBV12-4
j_call: TRBJ1-6

cdr3_nt: TGTGCCAGCAGCCTCCCTGAGGGCACCCAGTACTTC
cdr3_aa: CASSLPEGTQYF
clone_size: few
d_call: -
v_call: TRBV7-7
j_call: TRBJ2-5

cdr3_nt: TGCAGTGCTAGAGATTACCAGAAGACATCCAATGAGCAGTTCTTC
cdr3_aa: CSARDYQKTSNEQFF
clone_size: -
d_call: -
v_call: TRBV20-1
j_call: TRBJ2-1

cdr3_nt: TGTGCCAGCAGTAGGGGACAGGGGTTCTACAATGAGCAGTTCTTC
cdr3_aa: CASSRGQGFYNEQFF
clone_size: few
d_call: TRBD1
v_call: TRBV7-9
j_call: TRBJ2-1

cdr3_nt: TGTGCCAGTAGCAAGATGGGACAGGTCAATGAAAAACTGTTTTTT
cdr3_aa: CASSKMGQVNEKLFF
clone_size: once
d_call: TRBD1
v_call: TRBV19
j_call: TRBJ1-4